This TCR beta chain originates from a study of shared clonotypes between healthy human individuals. Study observations and caveats: Across a handful of donors, naive CD4 shared roughly 5%, naive CD8 over 3%, memory CD4 2.3%, memory CD8 around 0.42%. Blood was the sole source, and tissue repertoires probably differ.

Regarding this clone: Antigen specificity is unknown.

Investigators spread the genomic DNA of each subset evenly over several immunoSEQ plates. This table comes from immunoSEQ multiplex PCR, and its TCRdb copy is limited to in-frame clones, with some not included. The sample consists of some 2.1 million clones, over 85% of them appearing once. V lost 0 bases, J lost 4 bases, and 7 bases lay in between. Per germline, CDR1 LGHNA and CDR2 YSLEER. CDR3 length: 14 residues. The sequence was collected from a man aged 18-30 years in good health. Sequenced material: naive CD4+ T cells sorted from blood. As to subset: CD45RA+ positively selected. The chain links TRBV4-3 to TRBJ1-5; D is unresolved. CDR3 nucleotide sequence: TGCGCCAGCAGCCAAGAAGTTCGAAATCAGCCCCAGCATTTT. Encoded protein: CASSQEVRNQPQHF.